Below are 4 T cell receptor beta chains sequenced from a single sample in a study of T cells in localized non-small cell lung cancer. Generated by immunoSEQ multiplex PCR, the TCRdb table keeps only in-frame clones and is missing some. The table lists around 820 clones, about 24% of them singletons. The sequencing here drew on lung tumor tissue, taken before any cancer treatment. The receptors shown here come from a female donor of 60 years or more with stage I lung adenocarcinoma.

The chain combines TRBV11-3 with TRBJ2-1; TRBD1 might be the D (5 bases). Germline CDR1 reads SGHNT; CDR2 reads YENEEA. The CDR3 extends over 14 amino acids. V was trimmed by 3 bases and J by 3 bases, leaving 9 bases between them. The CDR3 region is CASSLDIFYNEQFF. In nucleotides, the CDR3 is TGTGCCAGCAGCTTGGACATCTTCTACAATGAGCAGTTCTTC.

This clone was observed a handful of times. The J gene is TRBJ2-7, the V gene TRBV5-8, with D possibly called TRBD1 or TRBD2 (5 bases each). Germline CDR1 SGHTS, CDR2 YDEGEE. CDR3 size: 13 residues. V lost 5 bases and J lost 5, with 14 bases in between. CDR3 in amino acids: CASSRGVGHEQYF. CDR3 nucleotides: TGTGCCAGCAGTCGGGGCGTGGGTCACGAGCAGTACTTC.

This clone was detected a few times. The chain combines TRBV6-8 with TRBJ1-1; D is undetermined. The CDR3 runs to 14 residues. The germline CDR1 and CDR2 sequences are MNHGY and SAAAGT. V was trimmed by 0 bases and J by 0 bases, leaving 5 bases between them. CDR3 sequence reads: CASSYSQMNTEAFF. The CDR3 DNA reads TGTGCCAGCAGTTACTCGCAAATGAACACTGAAGCTTTCTTT.

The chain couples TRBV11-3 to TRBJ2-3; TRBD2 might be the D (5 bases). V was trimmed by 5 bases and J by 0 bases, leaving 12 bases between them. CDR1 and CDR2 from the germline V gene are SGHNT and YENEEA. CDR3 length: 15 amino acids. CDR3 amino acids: CASSLLAQSTDTQYF. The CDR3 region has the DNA TGTGCCAGCAGCCTCCTAGCTCAGAGCACAGATACGCAGTATTTT.